The present T cell receptor beta chain was sequenced within a study of Graves' ophthalmopathy and Graves' hyperthyroidism. RNA transcripts provided the template for amplifying TCR beta CDR3 regions. A first-round RT-PCR used HTBI primers, followed by a second-round multiplex PCR. MiXCR, run by TCRdb on the multiplex PCR reads, gives a single entry per CDR3 protein. The sample consists of 200,000 to 250,000 distinct CDR3 sequences, roughly a fifth of them appearing once. In this sample, this clonotype turned up a few times. The CDR3 extends over 16 amino acids. Unmatched junction bases numbered 10, after V lost 6 bases and J lost 3 bases. Germline CDR1 is LNHDA and CDR2 is SQIVND (reference sequence). Every ophthalmopathy donor presented moderate-to-severe activity, CAS ≥3, NOSPECS ≥4 and duration under 3 months. PBMCs stemmed from around 9 ml of fresh peripheral blood.

V and J are TRBV19 and TRBJ2-7, with 11 bases that match TRBD2. The sample consisted of peripheral blood. This receptor was obtained from a woman in her forties or fifties with Graves' ophthalmopathy. The CDR3 coding sequence is TGTGCCAGTAGGGGGGGGGGACTAGCGGCCAACTACGAGCAGTACTTC. Translation gives CASRGGGLAANYEQYF.